This T cell receptor (beta chain) derives from a study of T-cell reconstitution after alpha-beta-depleted transplantation in children. This clonotype was seen a few times. Unique molecular identifiers were incorporated when the TCRbeta library was constructed. TCRdb reprocessed the PCR reads with MiXCR, giving one entry per CDR3 protein. The table lists 500,000 or so distinct CDR3 sequences, 32% of them singletons. The sequence was obtained from a human donor who donated a stem cell graft to a child with aplastic anemia. Source: PBMCs from the stem cell graft donor, taken from the stem cell graft.

The CDR3, as DNA: TGTGCCAGCAGTTCTGAAGCTTTCTTT. Its protein product is CASSSEAFF. The J gene is TRBJ1-1, the V gene TRBV6-5; D is unclear. Per germline, CDR1 MNHEY and CDR2 SVGAGI. V lost 4 bases to trimming and J lost 6 bases, with 0 bases between them. CDR3 length equals 9 residues.